One T cell receptor beta chain is described in this entry. This clone was seen only a few times. Its antigen is unknown. Nothing much larger sits one base from this clone, and base qualities are not available. The germline V gene (reference sequence) gives CDR1 as SEHNR and CDR2 as FQNEAQ. The CDR3 runs 14 amino acids, cysteine and phenylalanine included. Only the CDR3 region is kept as DNA, spanning 42 bases read in frame from base 1. Trimming at the junction amounts to 1 base on V and 3 bases on J, and the germline ends lie 10 bases apart. The High Capacity cDNA Reverse Transcription Kit was used to reverse transcribe all of the isolated RNA, meaning that expressed TCRB transcripts were what got sequenced. Naive, central memory and regulatory T cell samples underwent deep immunoSEQ sequencing, averaging about 3.57 million total reads per sample. After sorted cells were lysed in RLT buffer, RNA was extracted with DNase-treated RNeasy Micro or Mini kits, with the choice depending on cell number. Each cell subset was processed separately to prevent cross-contamination, with patient and healthy donor samples processed together. The immunoSEQ multiplex PCR was used to amplify TCRB sequences from cDNA, generating 87-bp fragments that spanned the CDR3 region. The amplicons were sequenced using the Illumina HiSeq platform. Per the original workflow: PCR bias was corrected computationally using synthetic template baselines, and reads within Hamming distance 2 were collapsed, with unmergeable singletons discarded. Reads were aligned against IMGT so that V, D and J genes, CDR3 length and insertions or deletions at six rearrangement sites could be assigned. Within each subset, clonotype counts were normalized to sorted cell number, after which true diversity and Gini coefficients were computed with the tcR R package. The overlap coefficient, calculated on TCRB nucleotide sequences, was used to measure repertoire sharing. Out-of-frame TCRB sequences from naive cells were analyzed to stand in for the pre-selection repertoire. TCRdb holds this immuneACCESS table with in-frame rearrangements only. Some clones are missing; in checked studies, unresolved V genes explain under half, and the rest has no known cause. That table furnishes V, J and clone size, whereas the DNA furnished D and trimming. The sample has about 450,000 clones on record, over 9.5% of them singletons. The top ten clones comprise over 0.035% of the sample.

The sample originates from a study of beta chain features in type 1 diabetes (dated by TCRdb to between 2017 and 2018). Background on the whole study: Mean age, gender distribution, total cell number and subset yield were not different between patients and healthy donors. A total of roughly 110 million sorted cells were examined across all samples, and the number of cells per subset was strongly correlated with RNA yield. In the study, TCRB repertoires of sorted circulating CD4+ T cell subsets from recently diagnosed type 1 diabetes patients were compared with those of matched healthy donors. Whereas all 28 donors provided naive and central memory subsets, regulatory and stem cell-like memory subsets were isolated from just 8 patients and roughly eight healthy donors.

Results and caveats for the whole study, not just this receptor: Because small numbers of individuals were included in the HLA sub-analyses, any influence of HLA type on TCRB rearrangement was left unresolved. In all four CD4+ subsets, TCRB CDR3 length was moderately but significantly shorter in type 1 diabetes patients. PCR may preferentially amplify shorter templates, but because patient and control samples were amplified and corrected together, any resulting skew would affect both groups equally. Because cDNA rather than genomic DNA was sequenced, highly expressing activated cells could have been over-represented, although no difference in activation and CD3 levels was found between groups. At VDJ recombination sites, type 1 diabetes patients had fewer insertions and more deleted nucleotides, which implies abnormalities in thymic rearrangement. Naive, central memory and regulatory TCRB repertoires appeared to be more similar among patients than among healthy donors.

Each donor gave one peripheral blood draw, about 110 mL on average, collected into heparinised tubes. A BD FACSAria II and a panel including CD45RO, CCR7, CD25, CD127, CD95 and CD27 were used to sort naive, central memory, regulatory and stem cell-like memory CD4+ T cells. Purity was above 95% for every sorted population. PBMCs were isolated immediately by Lymphoprep density gradient centrifugation and stained directly without culture. So that batch effects would be minimized, each experiment stained and sorted samples in pairs, pairing one healthy donor with one patient. The source of this sequence is a woman under 30 in good health. This receptor chain uses TRBV7-9 and TRBJ2-7; the D gene is perhaps TRBD2, from 6 matching bases. Sequencing was done on a sample of naive CD4+ T cells from blood. The sample's cell subset or site label, decoded: true naive CD4+ T cells. The CDR3 region reads CASSLGRTIYEQYF. Read as DNA, the sequence is TGTGCCAGCAGCTTAGGGCGGACTATCTACGAGCAGTACTTC.